Each of the 22 T cell receptor beta chains below was sequenced from the same sample in a study of T cells in women clearing cervical HPV infection. Measured with immunoSEQ multiplex PCR; TCRdb has only the in-frame clones, and not every one. The sample data list fewer than 30,000 clones. The material sequenced was blood buffy coat. Receptors originate from a woman between 18 and 75 years old with a cervical HPV16 infection that either progressed to CIN3+ or cleared (not recorded which).

On this clone itself: The read halts 3 residues ahead of the CDR3 end, with the missing end drawn from the germline J gene. This sequence joins TRBV2 and TRBJ1-2, with TRBD1 matching 9 bases. This CDR3 contains 13 residues. Germline assignment: CDR1 SNHLY and CDR2 FYNNEI. V lost 5 bases and J lost 6; bases outside the gene matches: 4. The CDR3 sequence: CASSPDRGDGYTF. Partial CDR3 DNA: TGTGCCAGCAGTCCGGACAGGGGTGATGGC.

Notes on this clone: The DNA ends 3 residues before the CDR3 does, and the rest of the CDR3 is filled in from the germline J gene. The rearrangement uses TRBV6-1 and TRBJ1-2, with D tentatively TRBD1 (5 bases). This CDR3 is built from 14 residues. V was clipped by 3 bases and J by 2 bases, with 10 bases between them. Germline CDR1 reads MNHNS; CDR2 reads SASEGT. CDR3 DNA (partial): TGTGCCAGCAGTGACATGGGACTGAACTATGGC. It codes for CASSDMGLNYG. The entire CDR3 is CASSDMGLNYGYTF.

As for this clone: Read data end 3 residues before the CDR3 end; the end is taken from the germline J gene. V is TRBV19 and J is TRBJ2-7; 10 bases fit TRBD1. In germline, CDR1 is LNHDA, CDR2 SQIVND (reference sequence). The length of the CDR3 is 16 residues. Trimming cost V 4 bases and J 6 bases; bases outside gene matches: 12. The CDR3 bases that were read are TGTGCCAGTAGTAAATTCCCCGGGACAGGGGAGAGCGAG. It specifies CASSKFPGTGESE. The CDR3 in its entirety is CASSKFPGTGESEQYF.

In regard to this clone: The CDR3 end lies 3 residues beyond the end of the read and is filled in from the germline J gene. V is TRBV5-6 and J is TRBJ2-4, with 7 nucleotides matching TRBD1. Germline assignment: CDR1 SGHDT and CDR2 YYEEEE. The ends lost 3 bases at V and 4 bases at J; junction bases unmatched: 7. CDR3 length: 15 amino acids. The part of the CDR3 DNA that was read is TGTGCCAGCAGCTCCCCGCAGGGGGTTAAAAACATT. Translation: CASSSPQGVKNI. From start to end, the CDR3 is CASSSPQGVKNIQYF.

Comment on this clone: The read is 3 residues too short to cover the CDR3 end, so that end is filled in from the germline J gene. V and J are TRBV29-1 and TRBJ2-7; D is uncertain. This CDR3 spans 14 amino acids. Trimming removed 2 bases at V and 1 base at J, with 12 bases between. Germline V gives CDR1 SQVTM, CDR2 ANQGSEA. The sequenced part of the CDR3 DNA is TGCAGCGTTGAACCGGGTGCCACATCCTACGAG. Protein sequence: CSVEPGATSYE. The entire CDR3 reads CSVEPGATSYEQYF.

In the case of this clone: From the germline J gene comes the end of the CDR3, since the read stops 3 residues before it. This same CDR3 is encoded by further DNA sequences in the sample. The chain employs TRBV6-2 or TRBV6-3 and TRBJ1-6, with 8 bases that match TRBD1. The CDR3 is 15 residues long. Looked up from germline, CDR1 is MNHEY and CDR2 is SVGEGT. CDR3 in amino acids: CASSYTGQGGSPLHF. The sequenced part of the CDR3 DNA is TGTGCCAGCAGTTACACCGGACAGGGCGGCTCCCCC.

With regard to this clone: The read gets to within 3 residues of the CDR3 end, and the germline J gene fills in the rest. The rearrangement uses TRBV29-1 and TRBJ2-5, with 8 bases aligning to TRBD1. This CDR3 spans 12 amino acids. Per germline, CDR1 SQVTM and CDR2 ANQGSEA. V lost 8 bases, J lost 3 bases, and 5 bases stayed unmatched. The CDR3: CSLGTGEETQYF. Partial CDR3 DNA: TGCAGCCTTGGGACAGGAGAAGAGACC.

Points on this clone: The read ends 3 residues shy of where the CDR3 ends; the end is completed using the germline J gene. The chain joins TRBV20-1 to TRBJ2-3; TRBD2 aligns across 11 bases. This CDR3 spans 14 amino acids. The ends lost 6 bases at V and 4 bases at J; junction bases unmatched: 6. The germline V gene encodes CDR1 DFQATT and CDR2 SNEGSKA (reference sequence). The CDR3 loop is CSAPLAGVPDTQYF. CDR3 DNA, as far as it was read: TGCAGTGCACCACTAGCGGGAGTACCAGATACG.

Note on this clone: Read data end 3 residues before the CDR3 end; the end is taken from the germline J gene. The V gene is TRBV18, the J gene TRBJ1-1; 9 bases map to TRBD1. CDR3 length: 17 residues. In germline, CDR1 is KGHSH, CDR2 LQKENI. V trimming: 3 bases; J trimming: 2 bases; junction bases outside the gene matches: 10. Partial CDR3 DNA: TGTGCCAGCTCACCCCGCGTCCCGGGACAGGGAAACACTGAA. Translated: CASSPRVPGQGNTE. The whole CDR3 protein reads CASSPRVPGQGNTEAFF.

As regards this clone: From the germline J gene comes the end of the CDR3, since the read stops 3 residues before it. This sequence joins TRBV18 and TRBJ1-1; D is possibly TRBD1 (5 bases). The CDR3 length is 13 residues. V was trimmed by 7 bases and J by 0 bases, leaving 9 bases between them. Looked up from germline, CDR1 is KGHSH and CDR2 is LQKENI. CDR3 DNA, as far as it was read: TGTGCCAGCTACGGGGGTTTGAACACTGAA. It codes for CASYGGLNTE. The CDR3 in full is CASYGGLNTEAFF.

Comment on this clone: The observed sequence ends 3 residues before the CDR3 terminus, with the missing tail filled in from the germline J gene. V gene TRBV28 combines with J gene TRBJ1-5; 10 bases line up with TRBD1. The V and J ends lost 5 bases and 6 bases, in that order; junction bases with no gene match: 13. CDR1 is MDHEN and CDR2 is SYDVKM in the germline V gene. The CDR3 contains 17 residues. CDR3 region: CASSASRDRGPAQPQHF. The sequenced part of the CDR3 DNA is TGTGCCAGCAGTGCAAGCCGGGACAGGGGACCGGCTCAGCCC. Combining the CDR3 with reference TRBV28 and TRBJ1-5 gives the whole variable domain DVKVTQSSRYLVKRTGEKVFLECVQDMDHENMFWYRQDPGLGLRLIYFSYDVKMKEKGDIPEGYSVSREKKERFSLILESASTNQTSMYLCASSASRDRGPAQPQHFGDGTRLSIL.

Concerning this clone: The sequence runs out 3 residues before the end of the CDR3; the remainder is reconstructed from the germline J gene. The rearrangement links TRBV19 to TRBJ1-2; D uncertain. This CDR3 spans 13 amino acids. The V and J ends lost 0 bases and 7 bases respectively, with 9 bases between them. The germline V gene encodes CDR1 LNHDA and CDR2 SQIVND (reference sequence). Here the CDR3 reads CASSIDRRSGYTF. The CDR3 DNA, read in part, is TGTGCCAGTAGTATAGATCGAAGGTCTGGC.

A note on this clone: Read data end 3 residues before the CDR3 end; the end is taken from the germline J gene. J is TRBJ1-4 and V is TRBV19; tentative D call: TRBD1 (6 bases). Trimming removed 3 bases from V and 7 bases from J, with 9 bases in between. Germline V lookup: CDR1 LNHDA, CDR2 SQIVND (reference sequence). The CDR3 runs 13 residues. This chain's CDR3 is CASSILDSEKLFF. Incomplete CDR3 DNA: TGTGCCAGTAGTATCCTGGACAGTGAAAAA. The variable domain in full, completed from reference TRBV19 and TRBJ1-4, reads DGGITQSPKYLFRKEGQNVTLSCEQNLNHDAMYWYRQDPGQGLRLIYYSQIVNDFQKGDIAEGYSVSREKKESFPLTVTSAQKNPTAFYLCASSILDSEKLFFGSGTQLSVL.

Worth noting for this clone: The CDR3 is cut off 3 residues early in the read; its end comes from the germline J gene. The chain has TRBV2 and TRBJ2-7, with 9 bases identical to TRBD1. CDR3 length: 14 amino acids. Germline CDR1 reads SNHLY; CDR2 reads FYNNEI. The J segment lost 6 bases and the V segment lost 5 bases, leaving 8 bases of the junction unmatched. The CDR3 sequence: CASSYRDRDSEQYF. The covered CDR3 bases are TGTGCCAGCAGTTACCGGGACAGGGACTCCGAG.

Incomplete CDR3 DNA: TGCGCCAGCAGCTTCATTACCCAACTAGTGAGCTCCTACAATGAG. This gives the protein CASSFITQLVSSYNE. The whole CDR3 protein is CASSFITQLVSSYNEQFF. This chain links TRBV5-1 with TRBJ2-1; maybe TRBD2 (5 bases). The read terminates 3 residues before the CDR3 end, so the remaining end is supplied by the germline J gene. Looked up from germline, CDR1 is SGHRS and CDR2 is YFSETQ. The CDR3 totals 18 residues. V dropped 2 bases and J dropped 0 bases, with 18 bases sitting between them. The full variable domain, in which reference TRBV5-1 and TRBJ2-1 provide the parts outside the CDR3, is KAGVTQTPRYLIKTRGQQVTLSCSPISGHRSVSWYQQTPGQGLQFLFEYFSETQRNKGNFPGRFSGRQFSNSRSEMNVSTLELGDSALYLCASSFITQLVSSYNEQFFGPGTRLTVL.

With respect to this clone: The CDR3 end lies 3 residues beyond the end of the read and is filled in from the germline J gene. This sequence joins TRBV29-1 and TRBJ1-2; D unresolved. CDR1 SQVTM and CDR2 ANQGSEA come from the germline V gene. This CDR3 has 12 amino acids. The germline V and J ends were trimmed by 7 bases and 0 bases, with 9 bases remaining between them. Here the CDR3 reads CSDQLTNYGYTF. The covered CDR3 bases are TGCAGCGATCAACTTACTAACTATGGC.

A note on this clone: The DNA ends 3 residues before the CDR3 does, and the rest of the CDR3 is filled in from the germline J gene. This chain joins TRBV7-3 and TRBJ2-1; 9 bases align to TRBD2. The germline V gene has CDR1 SGHTA and CDR2 FQGTGA. The CDR3 consists of 17 residues. With V trimmed by 6 bases and J by 1 base, 10 bases remained unmatched. The CDR3 spells CASSRNSGRGSYNEQFF. CDR3 DNA (partial): TGTGCCAGCAGTCGAAATAGCGGGAGAGGATCCTACAATGAG.

Note on this clone: Sequencing ends 3 residues short of the CDR3 end; the germline J gene provides the rest. The chain has TRBV5-1 and TRBJ2-3, with 9 positions matching TRBD2. CDR3 length equals 15 residues. Per the germline V gene, CDR1 is SGHRS and CDR2 is YFSETQ. V trimming: 4 bases; J trimming: 2 bases; junction bases outside the gene matches: 5. CDR3 residues: CASSTGLATTDTQYF. The CDR3 DNA, read in part, is TGCGCCAGCAGCACGGGACTAGCTACCACAGATACG.

With regard to this clone: Read data end 3 residues before the CDR3 end; the end is taken from the germline J gene. The genes are TRBV5-4 and TRBJ2-7; 8 nucleotides match TRBD2. V was pared by 2 bases and J by 3 bases, with 7 bases of the junction left unmatched. This CDR3 region has 15 residues. CDR1 is SGHNT and CDR2 is YYREEE in the germline V gene (reference sequence). The CDR3 spells CASSFERELSYEQYF. CDR3 DNA (partial): TGTGCCAGCAGCTTTGAGCGGGAGTTGAGCTACGAG. Looking up the rest from reference TRBV5-4 and TRBJ2-7 gives the full variable domain: ETGVTQSPTHLIKTRGQQVTLRCSSQSGHNTVSWYQQALGQGPQFIFQYYREEENGRGNFPPRFSGLQFPNYSSELNVNALELDDSALYLCASSFERELSYEQYFGPGTRLTVT.

For this clone: The read is 3 residues too short to cover the CDR3 end, so that end is filled in from the germline J gene. The chain employs TRBV29-1 and TRBJ2-7; the match to TRBD2 covers 9 bases. The junction had 9 bases not matched to a gene; V was cut back by 7 bases and J by 2 bases. The CDR3 has 14 amino acids. Germline values: CDR1 SQVTM, CDR2 ANQGSEA. This CDR3 reads CSAIRLAETYEQYF. The sequenced part of the CDR3 DNA is TGCAGCGCAATCCGACTAGCGGAGACCTACGAG.

Notes on this clone: The read gets to within 3 residues of the CDR3 end, and the germline J gene fills in the rest. The V and J genes are TRBV19 and TRBJ2-3; tentative D call: TRBD1 (5 bases). V lost 7 bases to trimming and J lost 6 bases, with 11 bases between them. The CDR3 has 12 amino acids. The germline V gene encodes CDR1 LNHDA and CDR2 SQIVND (reference sequence). CDR3 DNA, as far as it was read: TGTGCCAGTACAGGGCCACTGGATACG. Its protein is CASTGPLDT. The full CDR3 is CASTGPLDTQYF.

Remarks on this clone: The CDR3 extends 3 residues past the end of the read, so its final part is completed from the germline J gene. Other nucleotide sequences from this sample produce the same CDR3. The chain carries TRBV18 and TRBJ2-7; unclear D gene. Trimming removed 2 bases at V and 0 bases at J, with 11 bases between. The CDR3 runs to 15 residues. Germline loops: CDR1 KGHSH, CDR2 LQKENI. The CDR3 here is CASSPGPAVSYEQYF. CDR3 bases read: TGTGCCAGCTCACCAGGGCCAGCTGTCTCCTACGAG. Full variable domain (missing parts from reference TRBV18 and TRBJ2-7): NAGVMQNPRHLVRRRGQEARLRCSPMKGHSHVYWYRQLPEEGLKFMVYLQKENIIDESGMPKERFSAEFPKEGPSILRIQQVVRGDSAAYFCASSPGPAVSYEQYFGPGTRLTVT.